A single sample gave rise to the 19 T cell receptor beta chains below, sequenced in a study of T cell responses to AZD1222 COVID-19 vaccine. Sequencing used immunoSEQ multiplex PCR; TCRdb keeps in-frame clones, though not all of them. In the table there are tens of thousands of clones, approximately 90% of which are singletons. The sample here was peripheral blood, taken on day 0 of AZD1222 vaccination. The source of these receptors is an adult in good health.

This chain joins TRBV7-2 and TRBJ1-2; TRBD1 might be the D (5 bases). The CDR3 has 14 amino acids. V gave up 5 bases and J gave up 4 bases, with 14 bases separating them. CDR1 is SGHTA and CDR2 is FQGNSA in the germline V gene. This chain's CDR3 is CASSRVQGLYGYTF. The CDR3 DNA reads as TGTGCCAGCAGCAGAGTCCAGGGCCTCTATGGCTACACCTTC. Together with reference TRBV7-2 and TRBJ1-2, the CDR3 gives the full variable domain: GAGVSQSPSNKVTEKGKDVELRCDPISGHTALYWYRQSLGQGLEFLIYFQGNSAPDKSGLPSDRFSAERTGGSVSTLTIQRTQQEDSAVYLCASSRVQGLYGYTFGSGTRLTVV.

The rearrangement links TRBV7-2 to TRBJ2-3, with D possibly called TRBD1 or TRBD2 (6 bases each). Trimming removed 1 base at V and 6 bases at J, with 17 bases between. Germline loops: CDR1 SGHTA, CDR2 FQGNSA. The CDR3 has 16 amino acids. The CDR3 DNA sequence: TGTGCCAGCAGCTTAGGCCCCGGGGGCGGGCGGGATACGCAGTATTTT. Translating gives CASSLGPGGGRDTQYF.

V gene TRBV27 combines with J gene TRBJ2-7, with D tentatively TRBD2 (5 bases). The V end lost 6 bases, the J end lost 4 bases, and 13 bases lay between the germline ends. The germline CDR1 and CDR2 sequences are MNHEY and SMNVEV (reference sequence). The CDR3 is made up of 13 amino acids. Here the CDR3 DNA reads TGTGCCAGCAGCGGCAGGTCGGGGTACGAGCAGTACTTC. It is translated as CASSGRSGYEQYF.

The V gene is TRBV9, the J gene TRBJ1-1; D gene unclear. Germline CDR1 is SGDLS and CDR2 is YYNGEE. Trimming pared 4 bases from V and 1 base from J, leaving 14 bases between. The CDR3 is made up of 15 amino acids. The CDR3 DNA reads TGTGCCAGCAGCAAGGCCGGACGGACGAACACTGAAGCTTTCTTT. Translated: CASSKAGRTNTEAFF.

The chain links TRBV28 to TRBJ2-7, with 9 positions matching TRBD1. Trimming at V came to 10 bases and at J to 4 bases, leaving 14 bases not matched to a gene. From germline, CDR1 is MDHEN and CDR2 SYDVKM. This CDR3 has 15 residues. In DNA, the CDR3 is TGTGCCACCGTTTTATTCCGGGACAGGGAGTACGAGCAGTACTTC. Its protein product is CATVLFRDREYEQYF. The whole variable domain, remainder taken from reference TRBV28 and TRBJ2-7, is DVKVTQSSRYLVKRTGEKVFLECVQDMDHENMFWYRQDPGLGLRLIYFSYDVKMKEKGDIPEGYSVSREKKERFSLILESASTNQTSMYLCATVLFRDREYEQYFGPGTRLTVT.

In nucleotides, the CDR3 is TGTGCCAGCAGCCCCACCGGGAATAATCAGCCCCAGCATTTT. Its protein product is CASSPTGNNQPQHF. The rearrangement uses TRBV7-3 and TRBJ1-5; no firm D call. V shed 5 bases and J shed 4 bases, with 12 bases lying between them. The CDR3 has 14 amino acids. The germline V gene encodes CDR1 SGHTA and CDR2 FQGTGA.

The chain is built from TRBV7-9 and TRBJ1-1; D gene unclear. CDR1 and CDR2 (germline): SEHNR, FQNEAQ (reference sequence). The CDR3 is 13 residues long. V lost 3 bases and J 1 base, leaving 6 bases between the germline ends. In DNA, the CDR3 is TGTGCCAGCAGCTTCAGACAGAACACTGAAGCTTTCTTT. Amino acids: CASSFRQNTEAFF.

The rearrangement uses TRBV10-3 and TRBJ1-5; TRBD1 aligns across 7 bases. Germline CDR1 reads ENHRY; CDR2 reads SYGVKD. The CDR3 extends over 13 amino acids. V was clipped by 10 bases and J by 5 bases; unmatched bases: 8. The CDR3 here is CATSGQVDQPQHF. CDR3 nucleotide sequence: TGTGCCACCTCTGGACAGGTGGATCAGCCCCAGCATTTT.

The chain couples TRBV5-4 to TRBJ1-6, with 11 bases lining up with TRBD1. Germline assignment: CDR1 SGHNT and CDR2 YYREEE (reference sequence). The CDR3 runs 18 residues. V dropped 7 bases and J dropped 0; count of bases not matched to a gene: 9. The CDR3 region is CASAWTGGGISYNSPLHF. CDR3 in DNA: TGTGCCAGCGCTTGGACAGGGGGCGGGATCTCCTATAATTCACCCCTCCACTTT.

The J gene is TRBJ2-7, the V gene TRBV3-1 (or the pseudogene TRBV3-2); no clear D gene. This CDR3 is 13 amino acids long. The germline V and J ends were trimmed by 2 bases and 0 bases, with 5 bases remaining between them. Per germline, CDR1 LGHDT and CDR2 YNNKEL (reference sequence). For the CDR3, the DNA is TGTGCCAGCAGCCAAACACTCTCCTACGAGCAGTACTTC. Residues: CASSQTLSYEQYF.

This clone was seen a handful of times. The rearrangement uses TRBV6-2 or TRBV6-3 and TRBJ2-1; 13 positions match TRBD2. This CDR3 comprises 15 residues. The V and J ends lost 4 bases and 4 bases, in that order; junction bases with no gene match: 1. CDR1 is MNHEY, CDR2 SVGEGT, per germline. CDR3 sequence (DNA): TGTGCCAGCAGTTGGACTAGCGGGGGTTACAATGAGCAGTTCTTC. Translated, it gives CASSWTSGGYNEQFF.

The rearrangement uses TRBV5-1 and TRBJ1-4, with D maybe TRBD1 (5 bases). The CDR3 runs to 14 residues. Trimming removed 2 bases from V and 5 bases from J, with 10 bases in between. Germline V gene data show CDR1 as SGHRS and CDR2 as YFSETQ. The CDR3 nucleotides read TGCGCCAGCAGCTTCGGGGCTATCAATGAAAAACTGTTTTTT. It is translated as CASSFGAINEKLFF.

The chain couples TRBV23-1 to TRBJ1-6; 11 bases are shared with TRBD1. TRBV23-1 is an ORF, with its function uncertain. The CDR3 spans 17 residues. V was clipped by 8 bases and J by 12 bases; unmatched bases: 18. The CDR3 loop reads CASQWRRRDRGIEPLHF. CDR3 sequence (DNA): TGCGCCAGCCAATGGAGGAGGAGGGACAGGGGGATTGAACCCCTCCACTTT.

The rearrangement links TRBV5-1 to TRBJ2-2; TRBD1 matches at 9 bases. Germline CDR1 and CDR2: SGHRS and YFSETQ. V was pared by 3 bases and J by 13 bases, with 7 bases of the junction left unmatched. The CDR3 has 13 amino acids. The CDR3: CASSWSGQGALFF. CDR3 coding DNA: TGCGCCAGCAGCTGGTCGGGACAGGGAGCGCTGTTTTTT.

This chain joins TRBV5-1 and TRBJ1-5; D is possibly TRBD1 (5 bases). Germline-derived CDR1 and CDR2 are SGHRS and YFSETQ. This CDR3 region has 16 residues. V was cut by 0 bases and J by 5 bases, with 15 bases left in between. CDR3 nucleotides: TGCGCCAGCAGCTTGGAACCAGGGTGGGAGCATCAGCCCCAGCATTTT. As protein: CASSLEPGWEHQPQHF.

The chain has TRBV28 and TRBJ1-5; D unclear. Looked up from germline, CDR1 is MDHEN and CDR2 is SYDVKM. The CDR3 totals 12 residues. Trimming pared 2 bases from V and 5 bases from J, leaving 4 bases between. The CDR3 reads CASSLVDQPQHF. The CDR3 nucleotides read TGTGCCAGCAGTTTAGTAGATCAGCCCCAGCATTTT.

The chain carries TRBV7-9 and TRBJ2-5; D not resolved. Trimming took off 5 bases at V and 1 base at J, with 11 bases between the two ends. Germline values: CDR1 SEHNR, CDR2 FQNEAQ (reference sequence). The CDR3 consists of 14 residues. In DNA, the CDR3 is TGTGCCAGCAGCCACGGACGGCCCCAAGAGACCCAGTACTTC. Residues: CASSHGRPQETQYF.

The CDR3: CASSPEFPEGPGELFF. Here the CDR3 DNA reads TGTGCCAGCAGTCCCGAATTTCCCGAAGGACCCGGGGAGCTGTTTTTT. This rearrangement joins TRBV27 to TRBJ2-2, with D unresolved. V lost 5 bases to trimming and J lost 6 bases, with 19 bases between them. CDR1 is MNHEY, CDR2 SMNVEV, per germline (reference sequence). This CDR3 comprises 16 residues.

CDR3 protein: CASSGTPSTEAFF. In DNA form, the CDR3 reads TGTGCCAGCAGTGGGACACCAAGCACTGAAGCTTTCTTT. The chain joins TRBV12-3 or TRBV12-4 to TRBJ1-1; tentative D call: TRBD1 (6 bases). This CDR3 is built from 13 residues. V lost 5 bases to trimming and J lost 4 bases, with 11 bases between them.